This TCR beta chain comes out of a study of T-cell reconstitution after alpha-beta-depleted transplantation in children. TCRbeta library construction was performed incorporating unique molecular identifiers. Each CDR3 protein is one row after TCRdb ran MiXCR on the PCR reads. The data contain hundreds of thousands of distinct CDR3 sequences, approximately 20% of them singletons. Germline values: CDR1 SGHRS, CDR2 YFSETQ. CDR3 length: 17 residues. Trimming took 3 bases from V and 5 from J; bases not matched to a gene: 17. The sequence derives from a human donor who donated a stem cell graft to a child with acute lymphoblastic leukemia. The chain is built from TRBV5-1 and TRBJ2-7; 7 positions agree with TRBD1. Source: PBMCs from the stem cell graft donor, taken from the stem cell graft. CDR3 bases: TGCGCCAGCAGCTGGCCGCTTTTGACAGGGCCAGGAGACGAGCAGTACTTC. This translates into CASSWPLLTGPGDEQYF.